This T cell receptor (beta chain) was recorded in a study of tumor and adjacent non-tumor tissue in lung cancer. RNA was extracted from bulk tissue without any cell sorting. This non-tumor lung sample came from over 3 cm beyond the tumor edge. This clonotype was found many times. V was shortened by 6 bases and J by 5 bases, with 16 bases between the two germline ends. This CDR3 region has 15 residues. TCRbeta libraries were built with three rounds of nested PCR, modified from ARM-PCR. TCRdb fed the multiplex PCR reads into MiXCR, producing one record per CDR3 protein. Of 43,000 or so distinct CDR3 sequences in the sample, 60% were seen once.

Sequencing was carried out using distant non-tumor lung tissue. The origin of this receptor is a man aged 50 to 59 with non-small cell lung cancer. The J gene is TRBJ2-2, the V gene TRBV12-3 or TRBV12-4; D perhaps matches TRBD1 (6 bases). The CDR3 loop reads CASSPGRGGTGELFF. The CDR3 DNA follows: TGTGCCAGCAGCCCAGGCAGGGGTGGGACCGGGGAGCTGTTTTTT.